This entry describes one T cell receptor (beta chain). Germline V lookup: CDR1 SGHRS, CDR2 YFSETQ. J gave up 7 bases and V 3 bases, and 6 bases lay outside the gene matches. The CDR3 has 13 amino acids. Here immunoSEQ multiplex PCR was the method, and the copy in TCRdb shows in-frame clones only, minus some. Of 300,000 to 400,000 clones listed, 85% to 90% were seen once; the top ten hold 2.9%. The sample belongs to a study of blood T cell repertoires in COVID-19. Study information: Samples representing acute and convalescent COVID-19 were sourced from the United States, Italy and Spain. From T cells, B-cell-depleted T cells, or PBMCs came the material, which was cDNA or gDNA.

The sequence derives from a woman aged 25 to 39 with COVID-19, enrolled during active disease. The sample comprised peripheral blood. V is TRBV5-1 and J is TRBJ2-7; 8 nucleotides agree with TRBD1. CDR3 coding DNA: TGCGCCAGCAGCTCATGGACAGGGCGGGAGCAGTACTTC. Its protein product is CASSSWTGREQYF.